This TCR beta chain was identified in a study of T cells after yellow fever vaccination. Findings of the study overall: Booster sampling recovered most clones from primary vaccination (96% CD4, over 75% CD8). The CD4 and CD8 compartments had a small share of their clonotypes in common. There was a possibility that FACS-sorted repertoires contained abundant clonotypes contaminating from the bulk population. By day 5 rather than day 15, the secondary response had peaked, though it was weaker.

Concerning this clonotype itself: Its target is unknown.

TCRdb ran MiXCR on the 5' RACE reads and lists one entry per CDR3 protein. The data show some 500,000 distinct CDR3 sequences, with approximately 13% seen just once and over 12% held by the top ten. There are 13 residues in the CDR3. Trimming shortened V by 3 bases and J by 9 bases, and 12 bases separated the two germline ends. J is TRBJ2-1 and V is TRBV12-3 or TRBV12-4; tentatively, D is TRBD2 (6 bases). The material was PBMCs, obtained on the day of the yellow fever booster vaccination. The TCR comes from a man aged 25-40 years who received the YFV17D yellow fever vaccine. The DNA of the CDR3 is TGTGCCAGCAGTTTCTCCAGGGACTTTGAGCAGTTCTTC. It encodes CASSFSRDFEQFF.